This T cell receptor (beta chain) is from a study of blood T cell repertoires in COVID-19. Study as a whole: The United States, Italy and Spain were the sources of the acute and convalescent COVID-19 samples. Sources were T cells, B-cell-depleted T cells, or PBMCs; the material itself was cDNA or gDNA.

Original analysis: Researchers report that nucleated cell counts were estimated from reference gene primer amplification. Using immunoSEQ multiplex PCR, the repertoire was profiled, and TCRdb retains in-frame clones only, with some absent. Clone size and the V and J calls come from that table; the DNA yielded D and trimming. The sample shows fewer than 250,000 clones, about 87% of them seen only once. V was cut by 0 bases and J by 4 bases, with 10 bases left in between. The CDR3 length is 14 residues. Germline V gene data show CDR1 as SGHAT and CDR2 as FQNNGV. The source material was peripheral blood. This chain uses TRBV11-2 with TRBJ2-7, with a possible D match to TRBD1 (5 bases). This TCR was sampled from a man in his sixties with acute or convalescent COVID-19. The CDR3 DNA is TGTGCCAGCAGCTTAGACAGGGAAAGGTACGAGCAGTACTTC. Its protein is CASSLDRERYEQYF.